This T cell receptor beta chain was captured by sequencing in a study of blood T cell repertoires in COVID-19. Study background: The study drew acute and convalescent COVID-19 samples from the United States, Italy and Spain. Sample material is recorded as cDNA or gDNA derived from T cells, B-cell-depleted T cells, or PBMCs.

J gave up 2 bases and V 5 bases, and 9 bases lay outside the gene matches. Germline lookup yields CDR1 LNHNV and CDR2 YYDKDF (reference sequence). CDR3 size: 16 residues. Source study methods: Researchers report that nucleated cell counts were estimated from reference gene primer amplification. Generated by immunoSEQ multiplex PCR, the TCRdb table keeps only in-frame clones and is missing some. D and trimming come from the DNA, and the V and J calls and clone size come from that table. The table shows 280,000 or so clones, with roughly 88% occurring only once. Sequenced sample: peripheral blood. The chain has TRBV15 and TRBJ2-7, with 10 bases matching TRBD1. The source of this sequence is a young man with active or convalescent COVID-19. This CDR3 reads CATSVNPGTGAYEQYF. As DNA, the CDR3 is TGTGCCACCAGCGTTAACCCCGGGACAGGGGCCTACGAGCAGTACTTC.